A selection of T cell receptor beta chains follows, all from one sample in a study of identical twins. TCRdb ran MiXCR on the 5' RACE reads and lists one entry per CDR3 protein. Among approximately 600,000 distinct CDR3 sequences listed, just over 7% were seen once. These records were also assigned to another study, of yellow fever vaccine responses in identical twins.

Material for sequencing was PBMCs. All receptors come from a young woman in good health. Each CDR3 is given with its conserved first and last residue. D genes are given only for firm matches. Not all rows give a size; the values are once, few, many and, for expanded clones, a class.

J gene,clone size,V gene,D gene,CDR3 protein,CDR3 DNA
TRBJ2-1,many,TRBV12-3/TRBV12-4,TRBD2,CASSFGGRDYNEQFF,TGTGCCAGCAGTTTTGGCGGGAGGGACTACAATGAGCAGTTCTTC
TRBJ1-4,few,TRBV5-1,NA,CASSSDRSVGEKLFF,TGCGCCAGCAGCTCTGATCGATCAGTAGGTGAAAAACTGTTTTTT
TRBJ1-2,NA,TRBV20-1,NA,CSARDRGQNYGYTF,TGCAGTGCTAGAGATCGGGGACAAAACTATGGCTACACCTTC
TRBJ2-1,few,TRBV5-4,TRBD1,CASSSPGQGFSGSYNEQFF,TGTGCCAGCAGCTCACCGGGACAGGGGTTCTCGGGCTCCTACAATGAGCAGTTCTTC
TRBJ2-5,NA,TRBV7-8,TRBD2,CASSPWTSGSSGMETQYF,TGTGCCAGCAGCCCTTGGACTAGCGGGAGTTCTGGGATGGAGACCCAGTACTTC
TRBJ2-3,NA,TRBV6-5,NA,CASSYFWGSTDTQYF,TGTGCCAGCAGTTACTTCTGGGGTAGCACAGATACGCAGTATTTT
TRBJ2-1,many,TRBV3-1,TRBD1,CASSQGTGPKKQFF,TGTGCCAGCAGCCAAGGGACAGGACCGAAGAAGCAGTTCTTC
TRBJ2-2,few,TRBV7-2,TRBD1,CASSPRTGIANTGELFF,TGTGCCAGCAGCCCCCGGACAGGGATAGCAAACACCGGGGAGCTGTTTTTT
TRBJ1-1,NA,TRBV29-1,NA,CSVRRPNTEAFF,TGCAGCGTTCGGCGGCCGAACACTGAAGCTTTCTTT
TRBJ2-3,NA,TRBV4-1,NA,CASSPTGLGTDTQYF,TGCGCCAGCAGCCCGACAGGCTTAGGCACAGATACGCAGTATTTT
TRBJ1-6,many,TRBV12-3/TRBV12-4,NA,CASRVGLRSPLHF,TGTGCCAGCAGAGTCGGGTTGAGGTCACCCCTCCACTTT
TRBJ2-3,few,TRBV5-1,TRBD2,CASSLVETSPSPDTQYF,TGCGCCAGCAGCTTGGTGGAGACTAGCCCCTCGCCAGATACGCAGTATTTT
TRBJ2-3,NA,TRBV20-1,NA,CSALAVWGSSTDTQYF,TGCAGTGCCTTGGCGGTATGGGGGAGTAGCACAGATACGCAGTATTTT
TRBJ2-1,few,TRBV6-5,NA,CASSYDLGDEQFF,TGTGCCAGCAGTTACGATCTAGGCGATGAGCAGTTCTTC
TRBJ2-2,few,TRBV5-1,NA,CASAPARPFTGELFF,TGCGCCAGCGCTCCTGCTAGGCCCTTCACCGGGGAGCTGTTTTTT
TRBJ2-7,NA,TRBV19,NA,CASSIGQGRGIRQYF,TGTGCCAGTAGTATAGGGCAGGGAAGAGGGATTCGGCAGTACTTC
TRBJ2-1,NA,TRBV5-1,TRBD2,CASSFSGIAPDEQFF,TGCGCCAGCAGCTTTAGCGGGATCGCCCCCGATGAGCAGTTCTTC
TRBJ2-1,few,TRBV20-1,TRBD2,CSARERGDYNEQFF,TGCAGTGCTAGAGAGCGGGGGGATTACAATGAGCAGTTCTTC
TRBJ1-1,many,TRBV5-1,TRBD1,CASRMTGLNTEAFF,TGCGCCAGCAGGATGACAGGGTTGAACACTGAAGCTTTCTTT
TRBJ2-7,NA,TRBV6-1,NA,CASSEVDRNTYEQYF,TGTGCCAGCAGTGAAGTGGACCGGAATACCTACGAGCAGTACTTC
TRBJ1-1,NA,TRBV6-5,NA,CASSYTGKPNTEAFF,TGTGCCAGCAGTTACACGGGCAAACCAAACACTGAAGCTTTCTTT
TRBJ2-3,few,TRBV5-6,NA,CASSLQDVPDTQYF,TGTGCCAGCAGCTTGCAGGATGTACCAGATACGCAGTATTTT
TRBJ2-1,many,TRBV5-1,NA,CASTSGGSYSYNEQFF,TGCGCCAGCACTTCTGGCGGGTCCTACTCCTACAATGAGCAGTTCTTC